This T cell receptor (beta chain) originates from a study of identical twins (dated by TCRdb to 2015 to 2016). In terms of the full investigation: To test whether fetal clonotypes persist, this study deep-sequenced TCR alpha and beta repertoires from monozygotic twins, from unrelated adults of various ages, and from cord blood. To rule out contamination, replicate twin experiments were performed at different times with different library preparation protocols. Study-wide conclusions, independent of this receptor: In monozygotic twins, out-of-frame TCR alpha sharing was systematically underestimated by recombination models, although the models agreed with sharing between unrelated individuals. Invariant T cells such as MAIT and iNKT could partly confound zero-insertion analyses, although diverse VJ usage argued against such confounding for most clonotypes. Because the same donors could not be followed over many years, the conclusions relied on cross-sectional statistical analysis. Fewer insertions were carried by abundant cord blood beta clonotypes; a weaker similar trend was observed in young adult naive repertoires, while no such trend was observed in memory repertoires. A weaker excess of twin sharing was found in beta out-of-frame sequences because the signal-to-noise ratio was lowered by fewer shared sequences. Compared with coincidental sharing between unrelated individuals, out-of-frame TCR alpha sequences shared between twins showed an excess of sequences with low generation probability.

Regarding this clonotype: Its antigen target is currently unknown. No much larger clone exists at a distance of one base, and base qualities are not known.

V is pruned by 0 bases and J by 0 bases, leaving 9 bases of the junction without a gene match. The germline V gene gives CDR1 as MNHEY and CDR2 as SVGAGI. Counted from cysteine to phenylalanine, this CDR3 has 18 amino acids. Kept here is only the CDR3 DNA, which spans 54 bases and is read in frame from base 1. Library construction relied on 5' RACE. This sample was sequenced with an Illumina HiSeq 2000. A universal primer binding site was added through template switching, and the final cDNA carried a unique molecular identifier so that TCR cDNA molecules could be counted accurately. First-strand cDNA for TCR alpha and beta chains was synthesized from specific primers in the conserved constant-segment region. Each cDNA library was double barcoded, with a SMART-Mk sample barcode plus Illumina barcodes, to control for contamination. TruSeq adapter sequences along with Illumina sample barcodes were introduced in two successive PCR steps. TCR alpha and beta cDNA libraries were sequenced on the Illumina HiSeq platform with custom primers. Per the original workflow: MiGEC was used to process raw reads and extract unique molecular identifiers, and MiXCR was used to find CDR3 positions. For each individual, recombination models were inferred using an EM algorithm with the repgenHMM and IGoR tools. The analysis of shared clonotypes was done with the tcR package in R, with sharing normalized by the product of cloneset sizes. Out-of-frame nonproductive sequences were analyzed to study raw recombination free of thymic and clonal selection effects. TCRdb passed the public sequencing reads through fastp at Q25 and MiXCR, retaining productive beta sequences. For every CDR3 protein sequence, its rows merge into one entry that carries the most common genes and DNA. TCRdb, not the original authors, processed these V and J calls. This sample lists 550,000 to 700,000 distinct CDR3 sequences; around 20% were detected once. 4.3% of the sample is in the top ten clones.

All donors were healthy Caucasians. The twin cohort consisted of three pairs of female monozygotic twins, all aged roughly 18 to 30 years. Peripheral blood mononuclear cells were the source from which RNA for the TCR libraries was isolated. These data were likewise used in another study, on T cells expressing NK-cell markers. That second publication adds: In sorted CD3+CD56+NKG2C+, CD3+CD56+NKG2C- and CD3+CD56-NKG2C+ T-cell subsets from 7 to 9 donors, TCR beta-chain repertoires were profiled. Seven of the eight sequenced donors were HCMV-seropositive and one was HCMV-seronegative. In several experiments an anti-gammadeltaTCR antibody was added to restrict sorting to alphabetaTCR-expressing T cells. In several donors, the dominant CD3+CD56+NKG2C+ clonotypes ranked among the top 10 CD8+ clonotypes, making up 1.0-7.0% of CD8+ T cells. Those dominant clonotypes were again the most abundant among CD3+CD56-NKG2C+ cells in a few donors, at about 25-60.1%. It remained unclear whether the expanded NKG2C-expressing T cell clones were specific for HCMV antigens. The study sequenced eight donors, all healthy volunteers chosen at random: three men and five women. A commercial ELISA kit detecting HCMV-specific IgG in serum was used to determine HCMV serostatus. Bulk peripheral blood T-cell repertoires were additionally sequenced from unsorted PBMC for several donors. MIGEC was used to demultiplex reads and group the reads by UMI, and MiTCR was used to assemble and quantify clonotypes. To exclude erroneous sequences, only TCR cDNA sequences supported by at least two reads were retained. The tcR package was used for downstream repertoire analysis, with clonotypes matched between fractions based on CDR3 nucleotide sequence plus V segment. VDJmatch was used to annotate antigen specificity against VDJdb, with one amino acid substitution allowed in CDR3.

Rearrangement joined TRBV6-5 to TRBJ2-3; a stretch of 7 junction bases matches TRBD2. Source material: PBMCs. The source of this sequence is a woman aged 18-29 years in good health. The CDR3 is CASSYSASGYLSTDTQYF. The nucleotides are TGTGCCAGCAGTTACTCGGCTAGCGGATACCTTAGCACAGATACGCAGTATTTT.